A single sample gave rise to the 20 T cell receptor beta chains below, sequenced in a study of cytomegalovirus exposure and HLA in healthy donors. The primer mix had 60 Vbeta and 13 Jbeta primers. Clones were read by immunoSEQ multiplex PCR, and TCRdb kept only the in-frame ones, dropping some. The table shows around 200,000 clones, with 65% to 90% occurring only once. The sequenced material came from PBMCs. The source is a girl between 5 and 17 years old in good health and CMV-seronegative.

This chain joins TRBV7-9 and TRBJ1-1, with 7 bases fitting TRBD1. In germline, CDR1 is SEHNR, CDR2 FQNEAQ (reference sequence). The CDR3 has 14 residues. With V trimmed by 4 bases and J by 6 bases, 8 bases remained unmatched. The CDR3 reads CASSSTTGEPEAFF. The DNA of the CDR3 is TGTGCCAGCAGCTCGACTACAGGGGAGCCTGAAGCTTTCTTT. The full variable domain, rest sourced from reference TRBV7-9 and TRBJ1-1, is DTGVSQNPRHKITKRGQNVTFRCDPISEHNRLYWYRQTLGQGPEFLTYFQNEAQLEKSRLLSDRFSAERPKGSFSTLEIQRTEQGDSAMYLCASSSTTGEPEAFFGQGTRLTVV.

This rearrangement joins TRBV7-6 to TRBJ1-1; 7 nucleotides align to TRBD1. The CDR3 sequence is 13 residues long. V lost 5 bases to trimming and J lost 7 bases; unmatched junction nucleotides: 7. CDR1 is SGHVS and CDR2 is FNYEAQ in the germline V gene. The CDR3 nucleotides are TGTGCCAGCAGCCTCGCCCGGGACAGTGAAGCTTTCTTT. Protein sequence: CASSLARDSEAFF.

The V gene is TRBV2, the J gene TRBJ1-5; tentative D call: TRBD1 (5 bases). Germline V gives CDR1 SNHLY, CDR2 FYNNEI. V lost 5 bases, J lost 3 bases, and 17 bases lay in between. This CDR3 is 16 amino acids long. CDR3 in amino acids: CASSLRDSDSNQPQHF. The CDR3 nucleotides read TGTGCCAGCAGTCTCCGGGACTCAGATTCCAATCAGCCCCAGCATTTT. The full variable domain, its missing parts supplied by reference TRBV2 and TRBJ1-5, is EPEVTQTPSHQVTQMGQEVILRCVPISNHLYFYWYRQILGQKVEFLVSFYNNEISEKSEIFDDQFSVERPDGSNFTLKIRSTKLEDSAMYFCASSLRDSDSNQPQHFGDGTRLSIL.

The J gene is TRBJ2-1, the V gene TRBV28; D is undetermined. This CDR3 is built from 14 residues. Germline V gene sequence: CDR1 MDHEN, CDR2 SYDVKM. Trimming removed 1 base from V and 9 bases from J, with 13 bases in between. The CDR3, as DNA: TGTGCCAGCAGTTTATCATACAACACGGGTGAGCAGTTCTTC. This sequence encodes CASSLSYNTGEQFF.

The count of this clone is one. The rearrangement uses TRBV29-1 and TRBJ1-1, with D tentatively TRBD1 (6 bases). The ends were cut back, 5 bases at V and 6 bases at J, with 13 bases in the middle. The V gene's germline CDR1 is SQVTM and CDR2 ANQGSEA. The CDR3 spans 12 residues. For the CDR3, the DNA is TGCAGCGTTCAGGGGAATATGGCTGAAGCTTTCTTT. It yields the protein CSVQGNMAEAFF.

This clone has a single count. The genes are TRBV11-3 and TRBJ2-1; 8 nucleotides agree with TRBD1. J lost 9 bases, V lost 5 bases, and 12 bases had no gene match. The germline gives CDR1 SGHNT, CDR2 YENEEA. The CDR3 contains 15 residues. The DNA for the CDR3 is TGTGCCAGCAGCATAACAGGGGGTTCGTTTGTTGAGCAGTTCTTC. It is translated as CASSITGGSFVEQFF.

V is TRBV27 and J is TRBJ1-2; TRBD1 is a possible D gene (5 bases). The V gene lost 6 bases and the J gene lost 5 bases, with 7 bases spanning the gap. CDR1 and CDR2 (germline): MNHEY, SMNVEV (reference sequence). This CDR3 contains 11 residues. CDR3: CASRDTYGYTF. In DNA, the CDR3 is TGTGCCAGCAGGGACACGTATGGCTACACCTTC.

The gene calls are TRBV5-5 and TRBJ2-7, with D perhaps TRBD2 (5 bases). The CDR3 sequence is 16 residues long. Per germline, CDR1 SGHKS and CDR2 YYEKEE (reference sequence). The V gene lost 9 bases and the J gene lost 1 base, with 23 bases spanning the gap. The CDR3 here is CATAPPFGEESYEQYF. CDR3 coding DNA: TGTGCCACTGCGCCCCCTTTCGGGGAAGAATCCTACGAGCAGTACTTC.

In its sample, this clone was seen a few times. The CDR3 sequence: CASSLREVGYGYTF. In DNA, the CDR3 is TGTGCCAGCAGCCTTAGGGAGGTTGGCTATGGCTACACCTTC. The V and J genes are TRBV7-9 and TRBJ1-2; D uncertain. The length of the CDR3 is 14 residues. Trimming cost V 5 bases and J 4 bases, with 14 bases left between them. The germline gives CDR1 SEHNR, CDR2 FQNEAQ (reference sequence). The variable domain in full, completed from reference TRBV7-9 and TRBJ1-2, reads DTGVSQNPRHKITKRGQNVTFRCDPISEHNRLYWYRQTLGQGPEFLTYFQNEAQLEKSRLLSDRFSAERPKGSFSTLEIQRTEQGDSAMYLCASSLREVGYGYTFGSGTRLTVV.

J is TRBJ1-2 and V is TRBV5-4; a weak D match, TRBD1 (6 bases). The length of the CDR3 is 15 residues. Germline V gene sequence: CDR1 SGHNT, CDR2 YYREEE (reference sequence). V was cut by 0 bases and J by 3 bases, with 12 bases left in between. This CDR3 is CASSLGGGADYGYTF. The CDR3 bases are TGTGCCAGCAGCTTGGGAGGGGGAGCGGACTATGGCTACACCTTC.

J is TRBJ1-3 and V is TRBV5-6; 7 bases align to TRBD1. Germline CDR1 is SGHDT and CDR2 is YYEEEE. V lost 1 base to trimming and J lost 2 bases; unmatched junction nucleotides: 3. This CDR3 region has 15 residues. CDR3 bases: TGTGCCAGCAGCTTGAAGGGGGCTACTGGAAACACCATATATTTT. Protein product: CASSLKGATGNTIYF.

This chain joins TRBV25-1 and TRBJ1-1; D not resolved. This CDR3 is built from 14 residues. The germline V gene has CDR1 MGHDK and CDR2 SYGVNS. Trimming cost V 1 base and J 3 bases, with 9 bases left between them. The CDR3 protein is CASSESPEDTEAFF. CDR3 bases: TGTGCCAGCAGTGAATCCCCAGAAGACACTGAAGCTTTCTTT.

The rearrangement uses TRBV19 and TRBJ2-3, with D possibly matching TRBD1 (5 bases). The CDR3 runs 15 residues. The germline CDR1 and CDR2 sequences are LNHDA and SQIVND (reference sequence). Trimming took off 1 base at V and 4 bases at J, with 12 bases between the two ends. The CDR3 nucleotides read TGTGCCAGTAGTATAGGGGCAGGGCAGCCAGATACGCAGTATTTT. As protein: CASSIGAGQPDTQYF.

This clone was seen a few times. The rearrangement links TRBV30 to TRBJ2-7; perhaps TRBD1 as D (6 bases). The CDR3 loop spans 13 amino acids. CDR1 GTSNPN and CDR2 SVGIG come from the germline V gene (reference sequence). Trimming removed 2 bases at V and 2 bases at J, with 10 bases between. CDR3 residues: CAWSSGVAYEQYF. The CDR3, as DNA: TGTGCCTGGAGTTCAGGGGTTGCCTACGAGCAGTACTTC.

The V call is TRBV4-1, the J call TRBJ1-2; D is perhaps TRBD1 (5 bases). Germline assignment: CDR1 MGHRA and CDR2 YSYEKL. V shed 1 base and J shed 0 bases, with 9 bases lying between them. CDR3 length: 15 amino acids. This chain's CDR3 is CASSQGQSANYGYTF. The CDR3 nucleotides are TGCGCCAGCAGCCAAGGACAGTCCGCTAACTATGGCTACACCTTC.

The chain recombines TRBV25-1 with TRBJ2-1, with TRBD2 matching over 13 bases. This CDR3 has 14 residues. J gave up 5 bases and V 6 bases, and 1 base lay outside the gene matches. Germline CDR1 reads MGHDK; CDR2 reads SYGVNS. CDR3 DNA: TGTGCCAGCAGGACTAGCGGGAGGAACAATGAGCAGTTCTTC. Translation gives CASRTSGRNNEQFF.

This clone is a singleton in its sample. J is TRBJ1-2 and V is TRBV28; possibly TRBD1 for D (6 bases). This CDR3 comprises 15 residues. Germline V gene data show CDR1 as MDHEN and CDR2 as SYDVKM. V was clipped by 7 bases and J by 8 bases, with 23 bases between them. Written as DNA, the CDR3 is TGTGCCAGCACCTCCGGACCTGGGTGGGGGCGAGGCTACACCTTC. It yields the protein CASTSGPGWGRGYTF.

This chain connects TRBV7-9 to TRBJ2-7; 8 nucleotides agree with TRBD2. This CDR3 contains 15 residues. J gave up 4 bases and V 4 bases, and 9 bases lay outside the gene matches. Germline V gene data show CDR1 as SEHNR and CDR2 as FQNEAQ (reference sequence). The DNA for the CDR3 is TGTGCCAGCAGCTCGGTGGGAGCGGGGGTATACGAGCAGTACTTC. It specifies CASSSVGAGVYEQYF.

This rearrangement joins TRBV19 to TRBJ1-2, with D maybe TRBD1 (6 bases). The V end was cut by 7 bases, the J end by 0 bases, with 12 bases between. Germline CDR1 is LNHDA and CDR2 is SQIVND (reference sequence). CDR3 size: 14 residues. CDR3 protein: CASMFQGSNYGYTF. CDR3 nucleotides: TGTGCCAGTATGTTTCAGGGGTCTAACTATGGCTACACCTTC.

The chain recombines TRBV28 with TRBJ2-2; D perhaps matches TRBD1 (7 bases). The germline gives CDR1 MDHEN, CDR2 SYDVKM. This CDR3 has 14 amino acids. The V end lost 6 bases, the J end lost 5 bases, and 13 bases lay between the germline ends. The CDR3 DNA sequence: TGTGCCAGCAGACGGAGGGGGCGAACCGGGGAGCTGTTTTTT. As protein: CASRRRGRTGELFF.